Listed below are T cell receptor beta chains from one sample, sequenced in a study of beta chain features in type 1 diabetes. Here immunoSEQ multiplex PCR was the method, and the copy in TCRdb shows in-frame clones only, minus some. The profile shows 550,000 to 850,000 clones, around 15% of them singletons. Material: naive CD4+ T cells from blood. All receptors come from a young man with type 1 diabetes. The CDR3 runs from the conserved cysteine through the conserved F or W. The D gene is left open where the match is weak. Only part of the rows carry a size: once, few, many, or a class if the clone is expanded.

v_gene,abundance,d_gene,j_gene,CDR3nt,CDR3aa
TRBV4-1,NA,NA,TRBJ1-2,TGCGCCAGCAGCCAAGTTGGGGGGGCCAACTATGGCTACACCTTC,CASSQVGGANYGYTF
TRBV19,few,TRBD1,TRBJ2-5,TGTGCCAGTAGGAGTACAGGGGGCGCGGAGACCCAGTACTTC,CASRSTGGAETQYF
TRBV27,NA,NA,TRBJ1-5,TGTGCCAGCAGTCCACAGGGCGCCAATCAGCCCCAGCATTTT,CASSPQGANQPQHF
TRBV30,NA,NA,TRBJ1-1,TGTGCCTGGAGTCGTCCAGGGGACCAGAACACTGAAGCTTTCTTT,CAWSRPGDQNTEAFF
TRBV28,NA,TRBD1,TRBJ2-4,TGTGCCAGCAGGCAGGACAGGGGACGTGACATTCAGTACTTC,CASRQDRGRDIQYF
TRBV18,few,NA,TRBJ2-3,TGTGCCAGCTCACCAACAGGGCGTGGGAGCACAGATACGCAGTATTTT,CASSPTGRGSTDTQYF
TRBV7-9,NA,TRBD1,TRBJ1-6,TGTGCCAGCAGCGCAGGGGGCAGCAATTCACCCCTCCACTTT,CASSAGGSNSPLHF
TRBV2,NA,TRBD1,TRBJ1-2,TGTGCCAGCAGTGGACAGGGGGCTCAGGGCTACACCTTC,CASSGQGAQGYTF
TRBV7-9,few,NA,TRBJ2-1,TGTGCCAGCAGCCCACCTCCGGGCTCCTACAATGAGCAGTTCTTC,CASSPPPGSYNEQFF
TRBV7-9,few,TRBD1,TRBJ1-5,TGTGCCAGCAGCTCGTGGACAGGGGCCGAGGGACAGCCCCAGCATTTT,CASSSWTGAEGQPQHF
TRBV4-2,NA,TRBD1,TRBJ2-3,TGTGCCAGCAGCCAAGATACGGGGGACAGGGACCCAGATACGCAGTATTTT,CASSQDTGDRDPDTQYF
TRBV7-6,NA,NA,TRBJ1-4,TGTGCCAGCAGCTTAATTGGCGATGAAAAACTGTTTTTT,CASSLIGDEKLFF
TRBV10-3,few,NA,TRBJ2-3,TGTGCCACAACACAGGGCCACACAGATACGCAGTATTTT,CATTQGHTDTQYF
TRBV9,NA,TRBD2,TRBJ2-1,TGTGCCAGCAGCGTACGCGGGGGGGCTTTCAGCGATGAGCAGTTCTTC,CASSVRGGAFSDEQFF
TRBV6-5,once,NA,TRBJ2-7,TGTGCCAGCAGTTACTCGGCAGGGTCCTACGAGCAGTACTTC,CASSYSAGSYEQYF
TRBV7-2,NA,NA,TRBJ2-1,TGTGCCAGCTCACCTATAGCGCTTCGCATTAGCTCCTACAATGAGCAGTTCTTC,CASSPIALRISSYNEQFF
TRBV4-1,NA,NA,TRBJ1-2,TGCGCCAGCAGCCAAGAGGACAGTCCCTTTTACGGCTACACCTTC,CASSQEDSPFYGYTF
TRBV10-3,NA,NA,TRBJ2-2,TGTGCCATCAGTGAGAAGGTGGCCGGGGAGCTGTTTTTT,CAISEKVAGELFF
TRBV13,few,NA,TRBJ2-1,TGTGCCAGCAGCTCCCCACCCCGGACCGTCACTGAGCAGTTCTTC,CASSSPPRTVTEQFF
TRBV4-1,NA,TRBD1,TRBJ1-5,TGCGCCAGCAGCCACCACTGGACAGGAGGCAATCAGCCCCAGCATTTT,CASSHHWTGGNQPQHF
TRBV19,NA,NA,TRBJ1-5,TGTGCCAGTAGAAATGACCAAGGCAATCAGCCCCAGCATTTT,CASRNDQGNQPQHF
TRBV14,few,NA,TRBJ1-4,TGTGCCAGCAGCCAAGAAATTACGCATGCTAATGAAAAACTGTTTTTT,CASSQEITHANEKLFF
TRBV5-1,NA,NA,TRBJ2-3,TGCGCCAGCAGCTTGTTGGGGGCGGGCACAGATACGCAGTATTTT,CASSLLGAGTDTQYF
TRBV6-1,few,TRBD1,TRBJ1-2,TGTGCCAGCAGTGAAAGGACAGACAGGGTGGCCTATGGCTACACCTTC,CASSERTDRVAYGYTF
TRBV6-1,few,NA,TRBJ1-1,TGTGCCAGCAGTGAACTAGGGGACGAAGCTTTCTTT,CASSELGDEAFF
TRBV4-1,few,NA,TRBJ1-2,TGCGCCAGCAGCCATGGGGAGCTAGGCTATGGCTACACCTTC,CASSHGELGYGYTF
TRBV9,few,NA,TRBJ1-2,TGTGCCAGCAGCCCTCGGACCCGGTATGGCTACACCTTC,CASSPRTRYGYTF
TRBV30,few,TRBD1,TRBJ2-1,TGTGCCTGGAGCGGACAGGGATGGAGTGAGCAGTTCTTC,CAWSGQGWSEQFF
TRBV7-2,NA,TRBD1,TRBJ2-4,TGTGCCAGCAGCTTAGCGGGGGACAGCATGGGTCAGTACTTC,CASSLAGDSMGQYF
TRBV29-1,NA,NA,TRBJ1-5,TGCAGCGTGGGGAGCAATCAGCCCCAGCATTTT,CSVGSNQPQHF
TRBV7-6,few,TRBD1,TRBJ1-2,TGTGCCAGCAGCTCGATCCTAGGACAGGATTATGGCTACACCTTC,CASSSILGQDYGYTF
TRBV7-8,few,NA,TRBJ1-2,TGTGCCAGCAGGGCAGATCAACACTATGGCTACACCTTC,CASRADQHYGYTF
TRBV27,NA,TRBD1,TRBJ2-3,TGTGCCAGCAGTTTGACAGGGGGCACAGATACGCAGTATTTT,CASSLTGGTDTQYF
TRBV7-9,NA,TRBD2,TRBJ2-5,TGTGCCAGCAGCCCAGATAGCGGGGGGTACGGGACCCAGTACTTC,CASSPDSGGYGTQYF
TRBV5-1,NA,TRBD2,TRBJ2-3,TGCGCCAGCATTAGCGGGGGGCAATACACAGATACGCAGTATTTT,CASISGGQYTDTQYF
TRBV7-2,NA,NA,TRBJ2-7,TGTGCCAGCAGCTTAGTCGGAGTGCCCTACGAGCAGTACTTC,CASSLVGVPYEQYF
TRBV14,NA,TRBD1,TRBJ1-1,TGTGCCAGCAGCTTACAGGGGTGGGCTGAAGCTTTCTTT,CASSLQGWAEAFF
TRBV27,few,NA,TRBJ1-1,TGTGCCAGCAGTTGGCGGATGAACACTGAAGCTTTCTTT,CASSWRMNTEAFF
TRBV29-1,few,NA,TRBJ2-7,TGCAGCGTTGGTGGACAGCCCTACGAGCAGTACTTC,CSVGGQPYEQYF
TRBV7-9,NA,NA,TRBJ2-3,TGTGCCAGCCAGGAGGGGACCACAGATACGCAGTATTTT,CASQEGTTDTQYF
TRBV30,NA,NA,TRBJ1-6,TGTGCCTGGACCATAGGAGGGTCACCCCTCCACTTT,CAWTIGGSPLHF
TRBV6-6,NA,NA,TRBJ2-3,TGTGCCAGCAGTTACGCCCAAAGGATCCCCACAGATACGCAGTATTTT,CASSYAQRIPTDTQYF
TRBV4-1,few,NA,TRBJ2-5,TGCGCCAGCAGCCAAGATGGGCCAGGGGGGGAGACCCAGTACTTC,CASSQDGPGGETQYF
TRBV5-4,few,NA,TRBJ1-1,TGTGCCAGCAGCCCATCTTGGGGGACTGAAGCTTTCTTT,CASSPSWGTEAFF
TRBV19,NA,NA,TRBJ2-7,TGTGCCAGTAGTATTGGCGAGGGGGACGAGCAGTACTTC,CASSIGEGDEQYF
TRBV7-3,NA,TRBD1,TRBJ2-1,TGTGCCAGCAGCTTATCCGGGACAGATTACAATGAGCAGTTCTTC,CASSLSGTDYNEQFF